This T cell receptor (beta chain) derives from a study of T-cell reconstitution after alpha-beta-depleted transplantation in children. The CDR3 covers 13 residues. V gave up 4 bases and J gave up 0 bases, with 7 bases separating them. The V gene's germline CDR1 is ENHRY and CDR2 SYGVKD. TCRbeta library construction was performed incorporating unique molecular identifiers. Each CDR3 protein gets one entry after TCRdb re-called the PCR reads with MiXCR. The sample comprises 350,000 to 400,000 distinct CDR3 sequences, around 21% of which are singletons, and around 4% rests with the top ten. This clonotype appeared a few times.

This receptor was identified in a human donor who donated a stem cell graft to a child with acute myeloid leukemia. This material consisted of PBMCs from the stem cell graft donor, taken from the stem cell graft. The rearrangement links TRBV10-3 to TRBJ2-7; D is uncertain. The CDR3 region has the DNA TGTGCCATCAGTGTCGAGATCTCCTACGAGCAGTACTTC. Its protein is CAISVEISYEQYF.